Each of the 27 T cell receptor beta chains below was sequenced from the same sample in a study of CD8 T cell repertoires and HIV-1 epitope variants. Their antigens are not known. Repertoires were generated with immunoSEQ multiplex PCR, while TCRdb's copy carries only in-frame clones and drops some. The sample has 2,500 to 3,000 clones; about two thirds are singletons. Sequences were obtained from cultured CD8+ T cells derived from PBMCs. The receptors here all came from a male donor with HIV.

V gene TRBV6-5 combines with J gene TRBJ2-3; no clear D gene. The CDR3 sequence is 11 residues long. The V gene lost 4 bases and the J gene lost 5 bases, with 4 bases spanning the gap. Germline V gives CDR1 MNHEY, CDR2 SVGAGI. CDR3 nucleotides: TGTGCCAGCAGTTGGGGAGATACGCAGTATTTT. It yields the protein CASSWGDTQYF.

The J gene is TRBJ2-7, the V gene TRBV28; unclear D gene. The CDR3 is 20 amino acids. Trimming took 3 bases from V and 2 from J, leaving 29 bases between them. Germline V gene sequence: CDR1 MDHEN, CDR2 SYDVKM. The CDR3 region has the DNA TGTGCCAGCAGTTTCCCCCCCCCTAGTCCCAATACACCTACCACCTACGAGCAGTACTTC. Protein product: CASSFPPPSPNTPTTYEQYF.

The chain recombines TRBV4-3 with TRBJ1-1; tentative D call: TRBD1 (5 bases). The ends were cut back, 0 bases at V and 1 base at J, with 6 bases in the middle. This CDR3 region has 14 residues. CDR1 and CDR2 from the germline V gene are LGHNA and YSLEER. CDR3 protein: CASSQDGANTEAFF. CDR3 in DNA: TGCGCCAGCAGCCAAGATGGGGCGAACACTGAAGCTTTCTTT.

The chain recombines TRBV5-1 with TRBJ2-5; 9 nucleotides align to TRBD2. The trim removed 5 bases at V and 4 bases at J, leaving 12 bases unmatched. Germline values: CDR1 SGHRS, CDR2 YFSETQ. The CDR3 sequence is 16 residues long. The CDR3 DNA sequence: TGCGCCAGCAGTTTTTATAGCGGGAGAAGGGGAGAGACCCAGTACTTC. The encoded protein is CASSFYSGRRGETQYF.

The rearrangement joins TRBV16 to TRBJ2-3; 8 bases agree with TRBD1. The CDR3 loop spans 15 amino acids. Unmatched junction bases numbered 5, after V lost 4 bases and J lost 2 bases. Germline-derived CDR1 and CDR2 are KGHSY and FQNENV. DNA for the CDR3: TGTGCCAGCAGCCTCGGGACAGGAGTCACAGATACGCAGTATTTT. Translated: CASSLGTGVTDTQYF.

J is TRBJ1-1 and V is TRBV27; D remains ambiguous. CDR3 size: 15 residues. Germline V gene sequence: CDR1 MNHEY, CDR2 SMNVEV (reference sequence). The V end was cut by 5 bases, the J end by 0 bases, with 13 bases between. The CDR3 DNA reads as TGTGCCAGCAGTCCCAGTGCCCTTATGAACACTGAAGCTTTCTTT. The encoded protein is CASSPSALMNTEAFF.

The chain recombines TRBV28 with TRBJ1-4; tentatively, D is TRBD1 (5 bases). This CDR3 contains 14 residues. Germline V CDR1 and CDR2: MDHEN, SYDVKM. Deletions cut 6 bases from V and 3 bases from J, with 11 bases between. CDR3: CASRPGFANEKLFF. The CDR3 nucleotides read TGTGCCAGCAGACCAGGGTTTGCTAATGAAAAACTGTTTTTT.

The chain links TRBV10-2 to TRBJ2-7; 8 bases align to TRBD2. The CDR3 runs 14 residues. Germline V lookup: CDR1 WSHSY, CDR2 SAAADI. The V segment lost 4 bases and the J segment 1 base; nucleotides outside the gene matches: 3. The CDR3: CASSGAGESYEQYF. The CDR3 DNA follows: TGCGCCAGCAGTGGAGCGGGAGAGTCCTACGAGCAGTACTTC.

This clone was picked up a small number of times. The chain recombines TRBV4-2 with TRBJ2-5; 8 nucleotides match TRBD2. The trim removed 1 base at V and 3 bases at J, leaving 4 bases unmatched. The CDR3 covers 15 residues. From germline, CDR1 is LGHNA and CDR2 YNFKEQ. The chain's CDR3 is CASSQGGAGEETQYF. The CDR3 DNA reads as TGTGCCAGCAGCCAAGGCGGAGCGGGGGAAGAGACCCAGTACTTC.

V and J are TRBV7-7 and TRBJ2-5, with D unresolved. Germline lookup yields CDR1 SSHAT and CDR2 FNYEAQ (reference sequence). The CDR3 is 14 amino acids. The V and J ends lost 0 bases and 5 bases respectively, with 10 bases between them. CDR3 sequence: CASSLAPERETQYF. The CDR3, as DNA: TGTGCCAGCAGCTTAGCTCCCGAGAGGGAGACCCAGTACTTC.

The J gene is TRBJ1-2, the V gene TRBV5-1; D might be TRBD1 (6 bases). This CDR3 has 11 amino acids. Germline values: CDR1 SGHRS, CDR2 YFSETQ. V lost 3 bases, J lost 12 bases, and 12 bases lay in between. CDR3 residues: CASSSGAVHTF. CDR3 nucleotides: TGCGCCAGCAGCTCAGGGGCGGTACACACCTTC.

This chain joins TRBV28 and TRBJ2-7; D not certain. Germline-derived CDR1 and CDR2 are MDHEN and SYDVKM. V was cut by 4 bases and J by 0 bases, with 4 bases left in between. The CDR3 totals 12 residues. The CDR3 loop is CASSSDSYEQYF. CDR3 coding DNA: TGTGCCAGCAGTTCAGACTCCTACGAGCAGTACTTC.

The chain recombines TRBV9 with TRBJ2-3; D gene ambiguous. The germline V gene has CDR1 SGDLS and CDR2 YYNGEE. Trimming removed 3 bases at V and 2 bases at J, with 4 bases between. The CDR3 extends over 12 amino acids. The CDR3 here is CASSDITDTQYF. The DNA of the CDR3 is TGTGCCAGCAGCGACATCACAGATACGCAGTATTTT.

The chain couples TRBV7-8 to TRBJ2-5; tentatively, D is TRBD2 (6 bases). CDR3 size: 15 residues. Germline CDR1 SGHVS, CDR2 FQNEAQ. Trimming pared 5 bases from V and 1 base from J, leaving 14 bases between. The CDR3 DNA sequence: TGTGCCAGCAGCCCAAGGAGGGGATTCCAAGAGACCCAGTACTTC. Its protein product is CASSPRRGFQETQYF.

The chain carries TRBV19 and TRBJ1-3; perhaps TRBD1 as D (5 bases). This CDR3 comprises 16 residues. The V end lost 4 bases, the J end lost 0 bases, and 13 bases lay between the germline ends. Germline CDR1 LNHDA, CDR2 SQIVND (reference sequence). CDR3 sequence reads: CASSRGTGSSGNTIYF. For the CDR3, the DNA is TGTGCCAGTAGTAGGGGGACGGGAAGCTCTGGAAACACCATATATTTT.

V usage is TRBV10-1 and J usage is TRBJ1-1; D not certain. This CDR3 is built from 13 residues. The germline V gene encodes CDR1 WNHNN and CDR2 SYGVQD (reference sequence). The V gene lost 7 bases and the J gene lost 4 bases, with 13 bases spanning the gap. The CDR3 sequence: CASNSKRATEAFF. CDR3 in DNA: TGCGCCAGCAATTCTAAACGGGCCACTGAAGCTTTCTTT.

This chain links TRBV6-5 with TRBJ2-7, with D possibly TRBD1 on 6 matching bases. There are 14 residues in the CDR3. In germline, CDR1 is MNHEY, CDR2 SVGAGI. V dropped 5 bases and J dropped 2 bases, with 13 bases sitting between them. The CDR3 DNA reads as TGTGCCAGCAGTCCCGGACAGCTTACCTACGAGCAGTACTTC. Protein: CASSPGQLTYEQYF.

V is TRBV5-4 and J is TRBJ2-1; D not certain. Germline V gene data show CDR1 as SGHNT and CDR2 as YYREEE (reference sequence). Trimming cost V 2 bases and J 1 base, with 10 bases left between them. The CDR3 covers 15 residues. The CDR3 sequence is CASSLPRLSYNEQFF. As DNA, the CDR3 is TGTGCCAGCAGCTTACCCCGACTGTCCTACAATGAGCAGTTCTTC.

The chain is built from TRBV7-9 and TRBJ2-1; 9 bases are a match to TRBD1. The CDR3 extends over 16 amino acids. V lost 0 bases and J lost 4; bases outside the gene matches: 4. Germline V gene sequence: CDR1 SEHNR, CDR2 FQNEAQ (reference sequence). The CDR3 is CASSLAYGTGYNEQFF. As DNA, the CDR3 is TGTGCCAGCAGCTTAGCATACGGGACAGGGTACAATGAGCAGTTCTTC.

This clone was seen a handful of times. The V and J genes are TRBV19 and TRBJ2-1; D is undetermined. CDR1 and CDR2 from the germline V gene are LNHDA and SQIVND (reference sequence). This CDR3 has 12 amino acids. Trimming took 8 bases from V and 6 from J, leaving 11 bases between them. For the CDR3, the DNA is TGTGCCAGTGGCTTAGTATCCAATGAGCAGTTCTTC. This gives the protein CASGLVSNEQFF.

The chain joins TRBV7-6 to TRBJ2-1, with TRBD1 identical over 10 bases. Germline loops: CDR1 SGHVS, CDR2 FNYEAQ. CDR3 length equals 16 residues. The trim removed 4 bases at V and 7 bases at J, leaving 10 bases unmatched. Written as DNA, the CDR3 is TGTGCCAGCAGCTCGACTAGACAGGGGGCATTAAATGAGCAGTTCTTC. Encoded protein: CASSSTRQGALNEQFF.

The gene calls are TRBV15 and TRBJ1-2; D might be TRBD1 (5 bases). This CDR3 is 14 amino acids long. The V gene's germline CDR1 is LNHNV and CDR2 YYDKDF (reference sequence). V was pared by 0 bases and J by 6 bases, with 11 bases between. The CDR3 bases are TGTGCCACCAGCAGAGATCCCAGGGAAAATGGCTACACCTTC. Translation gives CATSRDPRENGYTF.

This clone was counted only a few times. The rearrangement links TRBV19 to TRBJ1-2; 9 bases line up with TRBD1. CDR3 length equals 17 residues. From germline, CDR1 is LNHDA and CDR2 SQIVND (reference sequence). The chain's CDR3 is CASRRGGTGRGFAGYTF. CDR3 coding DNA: TGTGCTTCTCGTCGGGGAGGGACAGGGAGAGGATTTGCCGGCTACACCTTC. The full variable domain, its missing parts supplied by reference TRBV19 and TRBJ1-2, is DGGITQSPKYLFRKEGQNVTLSCEQNLNHDAMYWYRQDPGQGLRLIYYSQIVNDFQKGDIAEGYSVSREKKESFPLTVTSAQKNPTAFYLCASRRGGTGRGFAGYTFGSGTRLTVV.

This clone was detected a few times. The CDR3 DNA reads TGTGCCAGCAGTTTACTCACCACCGGACGGGACTCGAACATTCAGTACTTC. It translates to CASSLLTTGRDSNIQYF. This chain uses TRBV27 with TRBJ2-4; tentative D call: TRBD2 (6 bases). In germline, CDR1 is MNHEY, CDR2 SMNVEV (reference sequence). V gave up 2 bases and J gave up 7 bases, with 21 bases separating them. The CDR3 contains 17 residues.

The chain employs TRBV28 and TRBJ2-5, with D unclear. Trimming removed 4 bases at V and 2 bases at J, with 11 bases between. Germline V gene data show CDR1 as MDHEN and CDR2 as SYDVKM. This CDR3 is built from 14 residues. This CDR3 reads CASSSATLQETQYF. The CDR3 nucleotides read TGTGCCAGCAGTTCCGCGACACTTCAAGAGACCCAGTACTTC.

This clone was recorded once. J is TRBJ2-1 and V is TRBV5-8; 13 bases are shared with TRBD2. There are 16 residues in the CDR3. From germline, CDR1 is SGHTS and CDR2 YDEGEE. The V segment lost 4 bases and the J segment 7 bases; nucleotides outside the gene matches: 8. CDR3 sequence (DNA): TGTGCCAGCAGCAAACCGGGACTAGCGGGGAGAAATGAGCAGTTCTTC. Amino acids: CASSKPGLAGRNEQFF.

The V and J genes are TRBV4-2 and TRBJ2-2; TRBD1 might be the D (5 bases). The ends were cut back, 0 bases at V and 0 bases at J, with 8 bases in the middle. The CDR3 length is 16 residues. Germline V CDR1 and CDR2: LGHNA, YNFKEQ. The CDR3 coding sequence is TGTGCCAGCAGCCAAGATGGCAGGGCGAACACCGGGGAGCTGTTTTTT. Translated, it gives CASSQDGRANTGELFF.